This T cell receptor beta chain was identified in a study of T-cell reconstitution after alpha-beta-depleted transplantation in children. The CDR3 contains 16 residues. The junction had 7 bases not matched to a gene; V was cut back by 0 bases and J by 7 bases. Per germline, CDR1 LGHNA and CDR2 YSLEER. During its preparation, the TCRbeta library received unique molecular identifiers. Using its own MiXCR run on the PCR reads, TCRdb lists one record per CDR3 protein. The data contain some 530,000 distinct CDR3 sequences, approximately 12% of them singletons. The specimen was PBMCs from the stem cell graft donor, collected from the stem cell graft. The TCR comes from a human donor who donated a stem cell graft to a child with combined immunodeficiency. The gene calls are TRBV4-3 and TRBJ2-1, with TRBD2 matching 9 bases. Written as DNA, the CDR3 is TGCGCCAGCAGCCAAGAATGGCGGGGGGGCCAGAATGAGCAGTTCTTC. Encoded protein: CASSQEWRGGQNEQFF.